This T cell receptor beta chain was identified during a study of shared clonotypes between healthy human individuals. This clone was detected a few times. Assay runs were performed at deep level. Several immunoSEQ plates held equal portions of the genomic DNA taken from each subset. The method was immunoSEQ multiplex PCR; TCRdb's version includes in-frame clones alone and lacks a portion of them. The sample gives fewer than 600,000 clones, about 85% of which show up once; about 12% is in the top ten. The J segment lost 6 bases and the V segment lost 2 bases, leaving 5 bases of the junction unmatched. Germline CDR1 SGHDN, CDR2 FVKESK. The CDR3 runs to 15 residues.

The clonotype comes from a woman aged 40 to 50 in good health. Some clones in this sample may be carry-over from other donors' samples. This chain joins TRBV14 and TRBJ2-1; 9 nucleotides align to TRBD2. Sequenced input: PBMCs. In DNA, the CDR3 is TGTGCCAGCAGCCAACCCGGGACTAGCTCCAATGAGCAGTTCTTC. Translation: CASSQPGTSSNEQFF.